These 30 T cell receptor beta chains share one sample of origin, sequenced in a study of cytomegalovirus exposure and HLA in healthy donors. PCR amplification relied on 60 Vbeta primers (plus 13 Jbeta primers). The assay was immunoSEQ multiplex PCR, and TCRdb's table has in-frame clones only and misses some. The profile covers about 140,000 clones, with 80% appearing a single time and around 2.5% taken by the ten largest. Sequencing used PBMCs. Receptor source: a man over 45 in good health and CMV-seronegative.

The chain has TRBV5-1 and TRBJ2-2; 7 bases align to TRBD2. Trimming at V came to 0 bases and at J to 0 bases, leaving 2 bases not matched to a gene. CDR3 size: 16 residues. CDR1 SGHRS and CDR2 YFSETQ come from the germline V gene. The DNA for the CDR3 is TGCGCCAGCAGCTTGGGAAGCGGGGCGAACACCGGGGAGCTGTTTTTT. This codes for CASSLGSGANTGELFF. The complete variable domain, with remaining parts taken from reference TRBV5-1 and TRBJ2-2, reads KAGVTQTPRYLIKTRGQQVTLSCSPISGHRSVSWYQQTPGQGLQFLFEYFSETQRNKGNFPGRFSGRQFSNSRSEMNVSTLELGDSALYLCASSLGSGANTGELFFGEGSRLTVL.

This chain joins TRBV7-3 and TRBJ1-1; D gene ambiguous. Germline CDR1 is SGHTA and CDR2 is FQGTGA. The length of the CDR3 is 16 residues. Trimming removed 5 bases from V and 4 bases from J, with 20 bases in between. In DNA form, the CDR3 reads TGTGCCAGCAGCCCCCTCCCCAGAGACAAAAGCACTGAAGCTTTCTTT. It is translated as CASSPLPRDKSTEAFF.

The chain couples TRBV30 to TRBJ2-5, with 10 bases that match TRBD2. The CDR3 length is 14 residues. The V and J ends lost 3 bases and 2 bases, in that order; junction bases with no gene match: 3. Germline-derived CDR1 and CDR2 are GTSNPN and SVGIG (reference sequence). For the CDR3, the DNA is TGTGCCTGGAGACTAGCGGGAAGTCAAGAGACCCAGTACTTC. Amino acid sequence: CAWRLAGSQETQYF.

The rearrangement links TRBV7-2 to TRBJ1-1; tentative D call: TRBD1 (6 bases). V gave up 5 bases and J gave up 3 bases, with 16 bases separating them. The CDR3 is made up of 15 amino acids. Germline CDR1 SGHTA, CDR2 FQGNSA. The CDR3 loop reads CASSPQGVQHTEAFF. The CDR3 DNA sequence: TGTGCCAGCAGCCCACAGGGTGTGCAGCACACTGAAGCTTTCTTT.

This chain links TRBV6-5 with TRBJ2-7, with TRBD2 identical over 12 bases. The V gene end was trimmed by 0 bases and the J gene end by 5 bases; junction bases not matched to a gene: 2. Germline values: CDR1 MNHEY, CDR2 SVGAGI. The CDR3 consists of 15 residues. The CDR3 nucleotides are TGTGCCAGCAGTTACTCAACTAGCGGGAGGAACGAGCAGTACTTC. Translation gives CASSYSTSGRNEQYF.

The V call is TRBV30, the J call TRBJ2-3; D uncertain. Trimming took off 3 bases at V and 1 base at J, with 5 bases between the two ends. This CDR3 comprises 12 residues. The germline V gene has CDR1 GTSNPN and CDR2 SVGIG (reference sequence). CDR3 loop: CAWRSGTDTQYF. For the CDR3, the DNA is TGTGCCTGGAGATCTGGCACAGATACGCAGTATTTT. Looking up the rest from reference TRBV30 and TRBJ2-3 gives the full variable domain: SQTIHQWPATLVQPVGSPLSLECTVEGTSNPNLYWYRQAAGRGLQLLFYSVGIGQISSEVPQNLSASRPQDRQFILSSKKLLLSDSGFYLCAWRSGTDTQYFGPGTRLTVL.

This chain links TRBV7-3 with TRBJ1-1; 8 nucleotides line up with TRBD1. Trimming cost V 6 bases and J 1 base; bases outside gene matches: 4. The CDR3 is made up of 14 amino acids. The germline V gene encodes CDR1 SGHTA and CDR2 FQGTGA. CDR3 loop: CASRKQGGNTEAFF. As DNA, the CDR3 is TGTGCCAGCAGGAAACAGGGGGGGAACACTGAAGCTTTCTTT.

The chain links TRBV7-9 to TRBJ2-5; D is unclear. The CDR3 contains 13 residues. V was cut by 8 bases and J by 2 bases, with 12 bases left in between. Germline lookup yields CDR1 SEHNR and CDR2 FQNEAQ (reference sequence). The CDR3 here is CASGPSQQETQYF. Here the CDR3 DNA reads TGTGCCAGCGGGCCGAGCCAGCAAGAGACCCAGTACTTC.

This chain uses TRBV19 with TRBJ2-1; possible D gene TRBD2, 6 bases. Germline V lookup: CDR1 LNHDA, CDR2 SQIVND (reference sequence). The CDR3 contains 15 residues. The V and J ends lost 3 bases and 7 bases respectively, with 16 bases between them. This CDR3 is CASSIQSGVRNEQFF. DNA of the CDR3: TGTGCCAGTAGTATCCAGTCGGGAGTGAGGAATGAGCAGTTCTTC.

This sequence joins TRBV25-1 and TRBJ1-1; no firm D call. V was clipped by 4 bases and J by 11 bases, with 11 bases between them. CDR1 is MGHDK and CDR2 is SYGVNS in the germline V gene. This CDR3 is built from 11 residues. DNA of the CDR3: TGTGCCAGCAGTGTGGCCAAACAGGCTTTCTTT. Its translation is CASSVAKQAFF.

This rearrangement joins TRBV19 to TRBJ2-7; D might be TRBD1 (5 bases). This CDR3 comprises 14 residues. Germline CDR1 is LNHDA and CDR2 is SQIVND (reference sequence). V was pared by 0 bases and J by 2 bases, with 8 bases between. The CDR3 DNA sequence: TGTGCCAGTAGTATAGAGGCAGGGACCTACGAGCAGTACTTC. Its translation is CASSIEAGTYEQYF.

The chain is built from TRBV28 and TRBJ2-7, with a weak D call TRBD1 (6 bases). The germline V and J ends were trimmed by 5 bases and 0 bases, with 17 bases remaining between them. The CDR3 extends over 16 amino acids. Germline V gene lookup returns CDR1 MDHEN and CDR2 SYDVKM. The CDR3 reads CASSLEQGFSSYEQYF. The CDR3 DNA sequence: TGTGCCAGCAGTCTTGAACAGGGTTTTAGCTCCTACGAGCAGTACTTC.

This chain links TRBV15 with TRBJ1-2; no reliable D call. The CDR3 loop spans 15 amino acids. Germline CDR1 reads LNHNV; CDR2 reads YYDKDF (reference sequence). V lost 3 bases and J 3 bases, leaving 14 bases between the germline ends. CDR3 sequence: CATSSAYGYDYGYTF. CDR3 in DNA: TGTGCCACCAGCAGTGCATACGGGTACGACTATGGCTACACCTTC.

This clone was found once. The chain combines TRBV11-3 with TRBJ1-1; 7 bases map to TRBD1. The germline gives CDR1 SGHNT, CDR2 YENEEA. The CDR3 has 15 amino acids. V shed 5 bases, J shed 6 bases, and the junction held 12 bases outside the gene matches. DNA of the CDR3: TGTGCCAGCAGCGCAGGGGGAGCCCGCGGGCCTGAAGCTTTCTTT. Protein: CASSAGGARGPEAFF.

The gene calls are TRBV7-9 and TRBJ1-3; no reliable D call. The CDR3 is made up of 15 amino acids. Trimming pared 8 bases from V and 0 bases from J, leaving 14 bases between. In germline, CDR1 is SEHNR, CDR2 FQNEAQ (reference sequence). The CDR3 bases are TGTGCCAGCGAGCTGCCCCTAAGCTCTGGAAACACCATATATTTT. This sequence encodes CASELPLSSGNTIYF.

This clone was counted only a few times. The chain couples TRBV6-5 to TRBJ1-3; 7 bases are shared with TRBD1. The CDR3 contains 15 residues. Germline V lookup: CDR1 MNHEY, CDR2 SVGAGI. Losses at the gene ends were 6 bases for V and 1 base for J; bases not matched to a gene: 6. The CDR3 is CASRLEGASGNTIYF. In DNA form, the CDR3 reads TGTGCCAGCAGATTGGAGGGGGCTTCTGGAAACACCATATATTTT.

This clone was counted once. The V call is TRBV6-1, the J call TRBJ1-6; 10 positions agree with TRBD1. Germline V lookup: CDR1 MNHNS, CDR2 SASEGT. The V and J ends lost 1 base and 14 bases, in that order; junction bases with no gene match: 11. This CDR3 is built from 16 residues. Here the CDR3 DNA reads TGTGCCAGCAGTGAAGTACCGACAGGGGGCCTTTTGTCCCTCCACTTT. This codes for CASSEVPTGGLLSLHF.

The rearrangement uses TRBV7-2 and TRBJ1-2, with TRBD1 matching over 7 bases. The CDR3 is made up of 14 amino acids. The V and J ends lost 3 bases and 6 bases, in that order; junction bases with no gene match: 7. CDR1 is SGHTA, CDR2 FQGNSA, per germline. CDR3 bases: TGTGCCAGCAGCTTCGGGACAGCTTTCCATGGCTACACCTTC. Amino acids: CASSFGTAFHGYTF. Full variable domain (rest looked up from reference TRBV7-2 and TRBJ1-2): GAGVSQSPSNKVTEKGKDVELRCDPISGHTALYWYRQSLGQGLEFLIYFQGNSAPDKSGLPSDRFSAERTGGSVSTLTIQRTQQEDSAVYLCASSFGTAFHGYTFGSGTRLTVV.

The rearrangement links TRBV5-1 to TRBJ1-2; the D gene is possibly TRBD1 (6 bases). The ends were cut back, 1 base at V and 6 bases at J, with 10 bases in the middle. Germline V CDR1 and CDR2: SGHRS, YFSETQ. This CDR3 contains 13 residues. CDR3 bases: TGCGCCAGCAGCTTGACAGGGTCTGATGGCTACACCTTC. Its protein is CASSLTGSDGYTF.

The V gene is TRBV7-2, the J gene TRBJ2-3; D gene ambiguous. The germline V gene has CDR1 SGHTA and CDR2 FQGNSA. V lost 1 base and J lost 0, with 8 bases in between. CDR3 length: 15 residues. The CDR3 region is CASSLELRSTDTQYF. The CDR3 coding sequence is TGTGCCAGCAGCTTAGAGTTGCGAAGCACAGATACGCAGTATTTT.

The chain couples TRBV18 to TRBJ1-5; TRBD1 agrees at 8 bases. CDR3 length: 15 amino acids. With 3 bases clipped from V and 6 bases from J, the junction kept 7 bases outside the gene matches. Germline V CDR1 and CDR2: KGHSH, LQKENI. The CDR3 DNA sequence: TGTGCCAGCTCACCGACAGGGGCAGCTGGTCAGCCCCAGCATTTT. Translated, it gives CASSPTGAAGQPQHF. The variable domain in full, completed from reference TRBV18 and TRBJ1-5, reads NAGVMQNPRHLVRRRGQEARLRCSPMKGHSHVYWYRQLPEEGLKFMVYLQKENIIDESGMPKERFSAEFPKEGPSILRIQQVVRGDSAAYFCASSPTGAAGQPQHFGDGTRLSIL.

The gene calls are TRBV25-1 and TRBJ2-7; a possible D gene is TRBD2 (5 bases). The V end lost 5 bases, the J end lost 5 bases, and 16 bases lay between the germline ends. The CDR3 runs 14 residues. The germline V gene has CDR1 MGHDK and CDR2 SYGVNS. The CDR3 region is CASSRRGPSDEQYF. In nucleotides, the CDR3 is TGTGCCAGCAGTCGTCGGGGTCCCTCGGACGAGCAGTACTTC.

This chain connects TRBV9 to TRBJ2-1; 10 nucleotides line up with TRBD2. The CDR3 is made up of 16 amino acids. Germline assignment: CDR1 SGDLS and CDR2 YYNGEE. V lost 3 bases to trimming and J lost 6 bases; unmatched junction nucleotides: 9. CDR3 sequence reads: CASSAPQLAGVNEQFF. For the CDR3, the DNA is TGTGCCAGCAGCGCCCCCCAGCTAGCGGGAGTCAATGAGCAGTTCTTC.

DNA for the CDR3: TGTGCCAGCAGCCCACCAACTGCGGGACTAGCGGGATTCTACAATGAGCAGTTCTTC. Its translation is CASSPPTAGLAGFYNEQFF. V gene TRBV7-9 combines with J gene TRBJ2-1; 13 bases align to TRBD2. J was trimmed by 3 bases and V by 5 bases; bases with no gene match: 13. The CDR3 length is 19 residues. The germline CDR1 and CDR2 sequences are SEHNR and FQNEAQ (reference sequence).

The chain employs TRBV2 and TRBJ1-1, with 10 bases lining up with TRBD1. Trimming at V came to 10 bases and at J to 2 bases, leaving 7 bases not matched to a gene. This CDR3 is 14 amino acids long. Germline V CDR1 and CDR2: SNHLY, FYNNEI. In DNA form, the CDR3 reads TGTGCCACGACAGGGGGCGACGTTAACACTGAAGCTTTCTTT. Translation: CATTGGDVNTEAFF.

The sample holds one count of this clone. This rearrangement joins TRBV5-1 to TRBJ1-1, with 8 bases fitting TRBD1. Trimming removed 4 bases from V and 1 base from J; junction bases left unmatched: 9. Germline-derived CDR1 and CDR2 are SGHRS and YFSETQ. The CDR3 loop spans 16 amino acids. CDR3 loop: CASSIGTGRGNTEAFF. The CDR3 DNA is TGCGCCAGCAGCATCGGGACAGGACGGGGGAACACTGAAGCTTTCTTT.

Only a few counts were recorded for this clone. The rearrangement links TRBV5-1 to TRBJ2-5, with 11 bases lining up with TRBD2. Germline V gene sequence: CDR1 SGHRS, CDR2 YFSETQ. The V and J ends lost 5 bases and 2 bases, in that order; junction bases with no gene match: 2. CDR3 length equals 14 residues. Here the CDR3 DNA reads TGCGCCAGCAGAGGGACTAGCGGACAAGAGACCCAGTACTTC. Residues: CASRGTSGQETQYF. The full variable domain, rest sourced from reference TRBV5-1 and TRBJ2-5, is KAGVTQTPRYLIKTRGQQVTLSCSPISGHRSVSWYQQTPGQGLQFLFEYFSETQRNKGNFPGRFSGRQFSNSRSEMNVSTLELGDSALYLCASRGTSGQETQYFGPGTRLLVL.

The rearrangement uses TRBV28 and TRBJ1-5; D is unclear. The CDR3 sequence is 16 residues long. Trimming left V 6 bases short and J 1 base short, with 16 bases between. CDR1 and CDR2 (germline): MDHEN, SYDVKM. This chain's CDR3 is CASSPGRLASNQPQHF. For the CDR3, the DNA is TGTGCCAGCAGCCCCGGTAGGTTAGCGAGCAATCAGCCCCAGCATTTT. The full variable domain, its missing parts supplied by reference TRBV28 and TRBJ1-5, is DVKVTQSSRYLVKRTGEKVFLECVQDMDHENMFWYRQDPGLGLRLIYFSYDVKMKEKGDIPEGYSVSREKKERFSLILESASTNQTSMYLCASSPGRLASNQPQHFGDGTRLSIL.

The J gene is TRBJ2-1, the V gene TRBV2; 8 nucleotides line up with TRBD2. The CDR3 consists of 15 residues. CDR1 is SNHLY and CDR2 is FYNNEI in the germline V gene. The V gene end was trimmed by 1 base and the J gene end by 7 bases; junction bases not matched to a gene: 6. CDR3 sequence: CASSEGLAGRNEQFF. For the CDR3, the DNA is TGTGCCAGCAGTGAAGGTCTAGCGGGCAGAAATGAGCAGTTCTTC.

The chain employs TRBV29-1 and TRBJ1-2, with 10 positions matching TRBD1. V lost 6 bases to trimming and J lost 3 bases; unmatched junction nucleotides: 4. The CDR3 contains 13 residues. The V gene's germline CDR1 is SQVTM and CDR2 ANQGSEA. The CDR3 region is CSVDRGLDYGYTF. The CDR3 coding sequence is TGCAGCGTCGACAGGGGGCTGGACTATGGCTACACCTTC.